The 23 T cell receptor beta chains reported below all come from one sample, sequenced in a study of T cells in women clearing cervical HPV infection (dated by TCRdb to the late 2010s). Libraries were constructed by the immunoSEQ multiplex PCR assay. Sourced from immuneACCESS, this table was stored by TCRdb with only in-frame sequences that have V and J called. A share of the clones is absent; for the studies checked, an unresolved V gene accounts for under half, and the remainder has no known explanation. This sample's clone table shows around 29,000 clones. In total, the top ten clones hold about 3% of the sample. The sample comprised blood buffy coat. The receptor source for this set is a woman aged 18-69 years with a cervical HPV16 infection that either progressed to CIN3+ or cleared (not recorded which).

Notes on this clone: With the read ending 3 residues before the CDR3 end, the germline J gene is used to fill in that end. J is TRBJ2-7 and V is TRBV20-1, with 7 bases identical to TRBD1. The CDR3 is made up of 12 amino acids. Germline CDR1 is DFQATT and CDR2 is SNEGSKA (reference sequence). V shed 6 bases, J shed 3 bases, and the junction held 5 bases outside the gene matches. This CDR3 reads CSALGQNYEQYF. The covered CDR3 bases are TGCAGTGCATTGGGACAGAACTACGAG.

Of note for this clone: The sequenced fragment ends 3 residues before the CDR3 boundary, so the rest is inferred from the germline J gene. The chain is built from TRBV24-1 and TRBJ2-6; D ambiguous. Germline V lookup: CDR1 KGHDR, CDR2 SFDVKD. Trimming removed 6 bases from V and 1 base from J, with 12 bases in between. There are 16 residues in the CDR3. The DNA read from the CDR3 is TGTGCCACCAGTTCCAGGAGTAGTTCTGGGGCCAACGTC. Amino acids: CATSSRSSSGANV. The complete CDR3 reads CATSSRSSSGANVLTF.

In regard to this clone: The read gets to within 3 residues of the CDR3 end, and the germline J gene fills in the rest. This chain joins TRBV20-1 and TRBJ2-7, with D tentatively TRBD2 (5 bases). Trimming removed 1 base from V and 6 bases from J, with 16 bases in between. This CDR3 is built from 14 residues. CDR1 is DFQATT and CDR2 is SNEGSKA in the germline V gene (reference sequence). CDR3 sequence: CSARAGSGSLEQYF. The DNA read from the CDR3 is TGCAGTGCTAGAGCGGGGAGTGGATCCCTCGAG.

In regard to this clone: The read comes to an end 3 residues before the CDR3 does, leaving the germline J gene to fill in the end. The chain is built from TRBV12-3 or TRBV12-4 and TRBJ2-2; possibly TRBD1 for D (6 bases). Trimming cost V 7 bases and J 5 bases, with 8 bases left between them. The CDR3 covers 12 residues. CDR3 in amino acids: CASKQGTGELFF. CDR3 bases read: TGTGCCAGCAAACAGGGTACCGGGGAG.

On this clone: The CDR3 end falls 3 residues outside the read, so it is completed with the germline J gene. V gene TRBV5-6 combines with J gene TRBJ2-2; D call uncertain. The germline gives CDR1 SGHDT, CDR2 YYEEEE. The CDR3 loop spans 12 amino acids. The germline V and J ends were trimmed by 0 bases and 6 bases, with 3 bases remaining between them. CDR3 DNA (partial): TGTGCCAGCAGCTTGGCTTCCGGGGAG. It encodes CASSLASGE. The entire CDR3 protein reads CASSLASGELFF.

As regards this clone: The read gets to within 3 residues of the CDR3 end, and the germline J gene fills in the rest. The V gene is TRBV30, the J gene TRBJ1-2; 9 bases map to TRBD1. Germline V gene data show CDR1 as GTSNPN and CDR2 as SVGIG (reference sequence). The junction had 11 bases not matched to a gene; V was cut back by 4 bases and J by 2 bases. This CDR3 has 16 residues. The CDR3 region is CAWTPGQGSKNYGYTF. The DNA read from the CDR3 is TGTGCCTGGACCCCGGGACAGGGTTCAAAGAACTATGGC.

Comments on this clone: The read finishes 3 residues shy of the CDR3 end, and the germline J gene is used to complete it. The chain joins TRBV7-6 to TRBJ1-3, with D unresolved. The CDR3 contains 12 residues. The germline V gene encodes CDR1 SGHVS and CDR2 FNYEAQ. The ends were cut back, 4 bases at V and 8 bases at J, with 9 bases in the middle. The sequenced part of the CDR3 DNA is TGTGCCAGCAGCTCTTCAGGTTACACC. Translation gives CASSSSGYT. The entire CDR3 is CASSSSGYTIYF.

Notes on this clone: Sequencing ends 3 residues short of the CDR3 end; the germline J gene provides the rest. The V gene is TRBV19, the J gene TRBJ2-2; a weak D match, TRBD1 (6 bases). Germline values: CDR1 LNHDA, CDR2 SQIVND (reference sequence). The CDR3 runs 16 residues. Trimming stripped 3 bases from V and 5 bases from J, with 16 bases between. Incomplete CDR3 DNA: TGTGCCAGTAGTATCTCTTTCAGGGGCCCTACCGGGGAG. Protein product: CASSISFRGPTGE. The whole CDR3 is CASSISFRGPTGELFF.

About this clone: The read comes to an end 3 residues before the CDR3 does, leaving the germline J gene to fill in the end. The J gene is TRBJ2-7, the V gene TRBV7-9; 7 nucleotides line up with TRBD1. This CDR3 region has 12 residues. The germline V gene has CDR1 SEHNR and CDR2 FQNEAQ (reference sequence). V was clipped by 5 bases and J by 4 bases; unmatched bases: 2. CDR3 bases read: TGTGCCAGCAGCGCCAGGGGGTACGAG. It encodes CASSARGYE. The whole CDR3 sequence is CASSARGYEQYF. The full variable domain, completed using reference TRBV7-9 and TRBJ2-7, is DTGVSQNPRHKITKRGQNVTFRCDPISEHNRLYWYRQTLGQGPEFLTYFQNEAQLEKSRLLSDRFSAERPKGSFSTLEIQRTEQGDSAMYLCASSARGYEQYFGPGTRLTVT.

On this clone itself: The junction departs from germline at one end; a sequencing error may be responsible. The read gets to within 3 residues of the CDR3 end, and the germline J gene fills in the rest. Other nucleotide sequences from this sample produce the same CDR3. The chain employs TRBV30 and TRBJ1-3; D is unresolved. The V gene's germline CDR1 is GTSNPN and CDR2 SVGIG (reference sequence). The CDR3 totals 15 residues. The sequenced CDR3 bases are TGTGCCTGGAGTGTCGGCCCTAGCTCTGGAAACACG. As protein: CAWSVGPSSGNT. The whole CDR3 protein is CAWSVGPSSGNTIYF.

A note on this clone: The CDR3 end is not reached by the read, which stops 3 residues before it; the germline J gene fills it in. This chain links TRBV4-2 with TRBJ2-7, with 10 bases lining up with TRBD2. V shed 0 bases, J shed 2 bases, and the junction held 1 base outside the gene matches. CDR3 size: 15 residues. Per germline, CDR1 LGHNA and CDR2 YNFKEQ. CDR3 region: CASSQDGTSAYEQYF. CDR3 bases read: TGTGCCAGCAGCCAAGATGGGACTAGCGCCTACGAG.

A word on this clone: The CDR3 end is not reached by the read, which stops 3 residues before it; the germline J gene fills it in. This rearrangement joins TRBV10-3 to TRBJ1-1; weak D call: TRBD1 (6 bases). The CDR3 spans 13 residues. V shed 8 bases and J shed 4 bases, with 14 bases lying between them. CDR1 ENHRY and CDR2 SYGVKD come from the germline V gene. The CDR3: CAISGAPGTEAFF. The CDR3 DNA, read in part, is TGTGCCATCTCAGGGGCCCCAGGCACTGAA.

CDR3 amino acids: CATRQGDGYTF. CDR3 DNA (partial): TGTGCCACACGACAGGGGGATGGC. The chain couples TRBV19 to TRBJ1-2; TRBD1 matches at 9 bases. The DNA ends 3 residues before the CDR3 does, and the rest of the CDR3 is filled in from the germline J gene. V dropped 10 bases and J dropped 6; count of bases not matched to a gene: 3. The CDR3 is 11 amino acids. Germline V gene data show CDR1 as LNHDA and CDR2 as SQIVND (reference sequence).

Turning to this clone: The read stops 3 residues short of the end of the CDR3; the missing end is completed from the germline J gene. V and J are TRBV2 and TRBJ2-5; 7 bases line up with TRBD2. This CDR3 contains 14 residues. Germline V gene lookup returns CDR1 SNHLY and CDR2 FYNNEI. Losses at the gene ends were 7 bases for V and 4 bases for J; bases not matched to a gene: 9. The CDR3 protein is CASKFRGVVETQYF. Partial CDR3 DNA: TGTGCCAGCAAGTTCCGGGGGGTGGTAGAGACC. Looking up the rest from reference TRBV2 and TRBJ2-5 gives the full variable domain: EPEVTQTPSHQVTQMGQEVILRCVPISNHLYFYWYRQILGQKVEFLVSFYNNEISEKSEIFDDQFSVERPDGSNFTLKIRSTKLEDSAMYFCASKFRGVVETQYFGPGTRLLVL.

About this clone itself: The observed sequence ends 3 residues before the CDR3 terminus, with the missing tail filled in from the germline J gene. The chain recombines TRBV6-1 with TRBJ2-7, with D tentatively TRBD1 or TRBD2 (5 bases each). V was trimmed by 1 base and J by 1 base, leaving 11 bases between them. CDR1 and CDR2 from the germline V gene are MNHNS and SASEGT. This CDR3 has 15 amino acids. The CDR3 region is CASSEEAGSSYEQYF. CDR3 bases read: TGTGCCAGCAGTGAAGAGGCAGGGAGTTCCTACGAG.

CDR3 DNA (partial): TGCAGTGCTAGAAGGGGGGGAGAAGCAGATACG. Encoded protein: CSARRGGEADT. The full CDR3 reads CSARRGGEADTQYF. The V call is TRBV20-1, the J call TRBJ2-3, with TRBD2 as a possible D gene (7 bases). The read is 3 residues too short to cover the CDR3 end, so that end is filled in from the germline J gene. Germline CDR1 DFQATT, CDR2 SNEGSKA (reference sequence). The CDR3 covers 14 residues. V was cut by 2 bases and J by 4 bases, with 13 bases left in between.

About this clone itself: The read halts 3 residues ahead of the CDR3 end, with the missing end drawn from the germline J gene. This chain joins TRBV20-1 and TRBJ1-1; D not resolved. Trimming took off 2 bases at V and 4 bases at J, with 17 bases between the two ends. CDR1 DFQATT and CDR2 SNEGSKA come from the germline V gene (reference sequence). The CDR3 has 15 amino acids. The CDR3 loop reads CSARFRPPESTEAFF. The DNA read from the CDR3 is TGCAGTGCTAGATTCCGTCCTCCAGAAAGCACTGAA.

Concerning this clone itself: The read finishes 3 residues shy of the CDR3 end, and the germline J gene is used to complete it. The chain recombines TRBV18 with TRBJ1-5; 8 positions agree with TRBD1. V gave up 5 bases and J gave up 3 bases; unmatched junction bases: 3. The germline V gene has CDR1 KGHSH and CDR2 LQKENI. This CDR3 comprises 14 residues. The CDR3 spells CASSAGGYNQPQHF. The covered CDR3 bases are TGTGCCAGCTCAGCAGGGGGCTACAATCAGCCC.

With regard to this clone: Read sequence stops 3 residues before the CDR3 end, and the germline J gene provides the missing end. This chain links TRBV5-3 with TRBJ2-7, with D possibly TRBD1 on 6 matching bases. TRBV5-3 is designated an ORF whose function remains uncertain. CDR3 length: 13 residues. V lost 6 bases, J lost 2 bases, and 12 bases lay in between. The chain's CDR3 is CARKGTRAYEQYF. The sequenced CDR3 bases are TGTGCCAGAAAGGGGACACGGGCCTACGAG.

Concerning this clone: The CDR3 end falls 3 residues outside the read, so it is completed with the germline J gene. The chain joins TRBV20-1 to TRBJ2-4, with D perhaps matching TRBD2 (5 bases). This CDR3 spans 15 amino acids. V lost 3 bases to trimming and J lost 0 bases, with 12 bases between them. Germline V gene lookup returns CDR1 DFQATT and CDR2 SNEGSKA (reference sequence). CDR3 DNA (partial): TGCAGTGCTAGCCCCTTGCGGGTAGCCAAAAACATT. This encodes CSASPLRVAKNI. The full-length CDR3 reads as CSASPLRVAKNIQYF.

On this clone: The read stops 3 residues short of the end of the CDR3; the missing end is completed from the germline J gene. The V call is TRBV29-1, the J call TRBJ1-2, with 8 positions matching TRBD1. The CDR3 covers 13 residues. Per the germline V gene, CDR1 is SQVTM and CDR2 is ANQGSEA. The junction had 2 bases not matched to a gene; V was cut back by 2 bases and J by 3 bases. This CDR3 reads CSVESDRDYGYTF. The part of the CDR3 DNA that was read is TGCAGCGTTGAATCGGACAGGGACTATGGC.

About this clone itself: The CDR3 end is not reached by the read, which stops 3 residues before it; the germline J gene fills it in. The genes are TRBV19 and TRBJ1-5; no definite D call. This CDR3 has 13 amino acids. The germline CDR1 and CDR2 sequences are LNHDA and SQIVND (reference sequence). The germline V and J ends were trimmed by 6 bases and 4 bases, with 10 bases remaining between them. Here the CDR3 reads CASSSPGNQPQHF. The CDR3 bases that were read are TGTGCCAGTAGCTCGCCCGGGAATCAGCCC.

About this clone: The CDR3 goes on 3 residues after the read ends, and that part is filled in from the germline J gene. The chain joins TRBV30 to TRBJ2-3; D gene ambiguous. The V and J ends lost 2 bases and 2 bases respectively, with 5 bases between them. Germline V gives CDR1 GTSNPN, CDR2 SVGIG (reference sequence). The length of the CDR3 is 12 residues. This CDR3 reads CAWSTATDTQYF. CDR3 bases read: TGTGCCTGGAGTACAGCCACAGATACG.